This paragraph covers one T cell receptor beta chain sequence. Since a much larger clone is just one base distant, this may be a read error. The CDR3 regions of TCR beta were amplified from RNA transcripts. Using the HTBI primer set, a first-round RT-PCR was run on the TCR CDR3. TCRdb re-derived calls from the multiplex PCR reads in MiXCR, one entry per CDR3 protein. This sample carries about 290,000 distinct CDR3 sequences, about an eighth of them seen once, and the ten largest clones take almost 8%. Between the trimmed V and J ends, which lost 3 bases and 8 bases, there was a span of 10 bases. Germline CDR1 MDHEN, CDR2 SYDVKM. The CDR3 runs 12 residues. Uncontrolled infections, other autoimmune diseases, pregnancy or lactation led to exclusion of patients. Diagnostic decisions used clinical symptoms, serum thyroxine and TRAb, thyroid ultrasound and orbital computed tomography. Extraction of PBMCs used more than 8.5 ml of fresh peripheral blood.

This sample was taken from a study of T cells in Graves' hyperthyroidism and ophthalmopathy. V is TRBV28 and J is TRBJ1-1; D gene ambiguous. This TCR derives from a woman in her 30s with Graves' hyperthyroidism that later progressed to Graves' ophthalmopathy. The specimen was blood. This chain's CDR3 is CASSFRGQEAFF. CDR3 nucleotide sequence: TGTGCCAGCAGTTTCAGAGGTCAAGAAGCTTTCTTT.